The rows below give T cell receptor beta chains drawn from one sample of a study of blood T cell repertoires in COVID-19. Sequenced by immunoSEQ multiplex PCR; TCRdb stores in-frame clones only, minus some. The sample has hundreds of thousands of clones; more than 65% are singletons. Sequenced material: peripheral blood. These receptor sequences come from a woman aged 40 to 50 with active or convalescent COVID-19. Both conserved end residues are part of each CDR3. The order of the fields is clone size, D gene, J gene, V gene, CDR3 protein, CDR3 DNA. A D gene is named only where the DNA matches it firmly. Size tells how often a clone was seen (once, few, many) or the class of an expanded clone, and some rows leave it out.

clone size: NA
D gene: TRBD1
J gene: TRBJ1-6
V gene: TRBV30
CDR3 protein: CAWSRQGGNSPLHF
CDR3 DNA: TGTGCCTGGAGTAGACAGGGGGGTAATTCACCCCTCCACTTT

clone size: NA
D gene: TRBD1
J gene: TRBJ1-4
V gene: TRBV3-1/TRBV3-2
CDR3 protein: CASSHLFGTGAEKLFF
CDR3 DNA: TGTGCCAGCAGCCATCTGTTTGGGACAGGGGCTGAAAAACTGTTTTTT

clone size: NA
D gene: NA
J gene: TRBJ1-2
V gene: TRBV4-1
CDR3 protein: CASSQIGGGGDGYTF
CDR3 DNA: TGCGCCAGCAGCCAGATCGGGGGTGGTGGGGATGGCTACACCTTC

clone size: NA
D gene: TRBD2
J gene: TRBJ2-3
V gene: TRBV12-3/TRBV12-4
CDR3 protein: CASRGVVTDTQYF
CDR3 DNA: TGTGCCAGCCGGGGGGTCGTCACAGATACGCAGTATTTT

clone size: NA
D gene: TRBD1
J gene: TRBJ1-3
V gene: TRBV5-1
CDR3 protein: CASSLTGGTGNTIYF
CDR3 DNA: TGCGCCAGCAGCTTGACAGGGGGAACTGGAAACACCATATATTTT

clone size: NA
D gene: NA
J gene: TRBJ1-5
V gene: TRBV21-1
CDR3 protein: CASRKRATVQPQHF
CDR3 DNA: TGTGCCAGCAGAAAACGCGCTACAGTTCAGCCCCAGCATTTT

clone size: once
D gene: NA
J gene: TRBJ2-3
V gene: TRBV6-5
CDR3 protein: CASSFRSTDTQYF
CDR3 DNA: TGTGCCAGCAGTTTCAGGAGCACAGATACGCAGTATTTT

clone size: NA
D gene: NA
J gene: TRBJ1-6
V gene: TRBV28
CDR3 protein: CASSLGVSPLHF
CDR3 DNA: TGTGCCAGCAGCCTCGGGGTTTCACCCCTCCACTTT

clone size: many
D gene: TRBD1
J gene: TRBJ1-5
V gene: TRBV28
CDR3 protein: CASSGTGANQPQHF
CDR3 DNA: TGTGCCAGCAGCGGGACAGGGGCCAATCAGCCCCAGCATTTT

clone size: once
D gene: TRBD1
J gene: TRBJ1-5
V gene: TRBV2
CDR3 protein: CASSGNRGVWEPQHF
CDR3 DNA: TGTGCCAGCAGTGGGAACAGGGGAGTTTGGGAGCCCCAGCATTTT

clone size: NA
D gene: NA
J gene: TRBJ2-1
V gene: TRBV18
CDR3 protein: CASSPFRDYNEQFF
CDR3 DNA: TGTGCCAGCTCACCATTCCGGGACTACAATGAGCAGTTCTTC

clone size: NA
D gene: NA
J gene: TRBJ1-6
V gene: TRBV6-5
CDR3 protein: CASSSSPGVIGNLHF
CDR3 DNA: TGTGCCAGCAGTTCCTCCCCCGGGGTCATCGGTAACCTCCACTTT

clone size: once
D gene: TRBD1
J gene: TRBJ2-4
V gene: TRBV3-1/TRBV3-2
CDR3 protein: CASSQDTGQEVDIQYF
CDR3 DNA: TGTGCCAGCAGCCAAGACACGGGACAGGAGGTAGACATTCAGTACTTC

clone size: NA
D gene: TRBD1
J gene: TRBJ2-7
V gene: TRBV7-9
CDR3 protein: CASSRSGQSSSYEQYF
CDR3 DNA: TGTGCCAGCAGCCGCTCGGGACAGTCAAGCTCCTACGAGCAGTACTTC

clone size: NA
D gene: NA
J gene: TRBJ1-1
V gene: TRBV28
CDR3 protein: CASSWKPGEAFF
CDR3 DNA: TGTGCCAGCAGTTGGAAACCGGGAGAAGCTTTCTTT

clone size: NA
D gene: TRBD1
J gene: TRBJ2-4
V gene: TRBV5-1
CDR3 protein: CASSSGQGDIQYF
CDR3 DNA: TGCGCCAGCAGCTCAGGACAGGGTGACATTCAGTACTTC

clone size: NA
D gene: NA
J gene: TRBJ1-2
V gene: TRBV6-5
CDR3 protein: CASSRGGGRSGYTF
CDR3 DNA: TGTGCCAGCAGCCGCGGCGGGGGTCGTTCTGGCTACACCTTC

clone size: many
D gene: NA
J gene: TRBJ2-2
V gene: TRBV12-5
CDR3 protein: CASGLGERTGELFF
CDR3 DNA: TGTGCTAGTGGCTTAGGGGAAAGAACCGGGGAGCTGTTTTTT

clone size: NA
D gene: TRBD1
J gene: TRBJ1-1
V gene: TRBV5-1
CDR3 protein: CASSLRPGTENTEAFF
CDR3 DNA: TGCGCCAGCAGCCTGCGACCCGGGACAGAGAACACTGAAGCTTTCTTT

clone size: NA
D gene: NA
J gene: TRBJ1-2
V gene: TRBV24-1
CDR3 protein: CATCHVSGFGYGYTF
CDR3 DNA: TGTGCCACCTGCCACGTTTCGGGATTCGGCTATGGCTACACCTTC

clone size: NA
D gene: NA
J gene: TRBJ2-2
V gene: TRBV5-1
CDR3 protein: CASSLTPNTGELFF
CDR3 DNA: TGCGCCAGCAGCTTGACACCGAACACCGGGGAGCTGTTTTTT

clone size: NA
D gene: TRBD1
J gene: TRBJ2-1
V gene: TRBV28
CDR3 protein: CASSLGTGKNEQFF
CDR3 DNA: TGTGCCAGCAGTTTGGGGACAGGGAAGAATGAGCAGTTCTTC

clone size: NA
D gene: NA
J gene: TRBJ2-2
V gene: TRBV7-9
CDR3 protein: CASSVNRVVGELFF
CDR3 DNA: TGTGCCAGCAGCGTCAACAGGGTAGTCGGGGAGCTGTTTTTT

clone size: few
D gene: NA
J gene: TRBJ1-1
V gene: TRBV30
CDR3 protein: CAWNLNSGTEAFF
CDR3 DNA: TGTGCCTGGAACCTCAACTCGGGGACTGAAGCTTTCTTT

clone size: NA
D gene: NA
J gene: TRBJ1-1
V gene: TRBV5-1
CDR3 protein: CASSIAGGYTEAFF
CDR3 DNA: TGCGCCAGCAGCATCGCGGGGGGATACACTGAAGCTTTCTTT

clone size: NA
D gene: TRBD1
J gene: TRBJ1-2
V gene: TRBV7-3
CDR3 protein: CASSPTGTDYGYTF
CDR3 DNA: TGTGCCAGCAGCCCGACAGGGACCGACTATGGCTACACCTTC

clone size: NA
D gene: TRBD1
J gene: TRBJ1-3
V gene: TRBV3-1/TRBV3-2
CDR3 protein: CASSMGQGAGNTIYF
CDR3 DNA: TGTGCCAGCAGCATGGGACAGGGGGCTGGAAACACCATATATTTT

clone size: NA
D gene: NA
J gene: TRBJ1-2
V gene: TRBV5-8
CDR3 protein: CASERSQGLYGYTF
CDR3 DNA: TGTGCCAGCGAGCGCAGCCAGGGGCTTTATGGCTACACCTTC

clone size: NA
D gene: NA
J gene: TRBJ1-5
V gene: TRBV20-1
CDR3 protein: CSASGQVGQPQHF
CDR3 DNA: TGCAGTGCTAGTGGCCAGGTTGGGCAGCCCCAGCATTTT

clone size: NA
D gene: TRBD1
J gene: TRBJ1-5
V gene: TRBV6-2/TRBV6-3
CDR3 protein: CASSRPGGGNQPQHF
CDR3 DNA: TGTGCCAGCAGCCGCCCAGGGGGTGGCAATCAGCCCCAGCATTTT

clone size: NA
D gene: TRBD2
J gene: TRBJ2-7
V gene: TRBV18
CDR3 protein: CASSQGLAGVSYEQYF
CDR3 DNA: TGTGCCAGCTCACAAGGACTAGCGGGGGTCTCCTACGAGCAGTACTTC

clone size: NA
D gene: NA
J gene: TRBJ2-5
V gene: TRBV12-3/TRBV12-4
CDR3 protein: CASSFWRQETQYF
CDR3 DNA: TGTGCCAGCAGTTTCTGGCGGCAAGAGACCCAGTACTTC

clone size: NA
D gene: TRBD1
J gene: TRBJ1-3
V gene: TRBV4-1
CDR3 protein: CASSQTGGTGNTIYF
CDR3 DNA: TGCGCCAGCAGCCAGACAGGGGGAACTGGAAACACCATATATTTT